Below are 30 T cell receptor beta chains sequenced from a single sample in a study of cytomegalovirus exposure and HLA in healthy donors. 60 Vbeta and 13 Jbeta primers were used in PCR. Measured with immunoSEQ multiplex PCR; TCRdb has only the in-frame clones, and not every one. This listing includes fewer than 150,000 clones. Sequencing was carried out using PBMCs. These receptors were taken from a man in his forties or fifties in good health and CMV-seronegative.

The chain employs TRBV7-9 and TRBJ2-3; possibly TRBD1 for D (6 bases). The CDR3 sequence is 18 residues long. The germline V gene has CDR1 SEHNR and CDR2 FQNEAQ (reference sequence). The V and J ends lost 0 bases and 1 base respectively, with 17 bases between them. In nucleotides, the CDR3 is TGTGCCAGCAGCTTAGCGCTCACAGGGACCTGGGGCACAGATACGCAGTATTTT. Translated, it gives CASSLALTGTWGTDTQYF.

Details on this clone: Other nucleotide sequences in the sample specify the same CDR3. The J gene is TRBJ2-3, the V gene TRBV6-1; 14 nucleotides line up with TRBD2. The V segment lost 3 bases and the J segment 4 bases; nucleotides outside the gene matches: 0. The CDR3 runs 15 residues. From germline, CDR1 is MNHNS and CDR2 SASEGT. In DNA form, the CDR3 reads TGTGCCAGCAGTGAGACTAGCGGGGGGGCAGATACGCAGTATTTT. This encodes CASSETSGGADTQYF.

The chain has TRBV4-3 and TRBJ2-6; 7 bases align to TRBD1. Germline CDR1 and CDR2: LGHNA and YSLEER. V lost 4 bases to trimming and J lost 1 base; unmatched junction nucleotides: 7. This CDR3 contains 17 residues. The CDR3 DNA is TGCGCCAGCAGCCGCGCCAAGACAGGGTCTGGGGCCAACGTCCTGACTTTC. Its protein product is CASSRAKTGSGANVLTF.

The gene calls are TRBV13 and TRBJ2-5; D might be TRBD1 (5 bases). The J call is uncertain, as TRBJ2-7 better fits the DNA end. The CDR3 has 14 residues. Germline values: CDR1 PRHDT, CDR2 FYEKMQ (reference sequence). The CDR3 spells CASSLGGRSYEQYF. The CDR3 DNA follows: TGTGCCAGCAGCTTAGGGGGGCGATCGTACGAGCAGTACTTC.

The chain is built from TRBV6-1 and TRBJ2-7; TRBD1 agrees at 7 bases. CDR1 and CDR2 from the germline V gene are MNHNS and SASEGT. The CDR3 contains 13 residues. Trimming took 8 bases from V and 4 from J; bases not matched to a gene: 8. Written as DNA, the CDR3 is TGTGCCAGCGCCCTAGACAGGGCTTACGAGCAGTACTTC. Residues: CASALDRAYEQYF.

V gene TRBV5-4 combines with J gene TRBJ1-5; TRBD1 matches at 11 bases. CDR1 is SGHNT, CDR2 YYREEE, per germline (reference sequence). The CDR3 runs 15 residues. The V segment lost 3 bases and the J segment 6 bases; nucleotides outside the gene matches: 5. DNA of the CDR3: TGTGCCAGCAGCTCCGGACAGGGGGCAGGTCAGCCCCAGCATTTT. This sequence encodes CASSSGQGAGQPQHF.

The gene calls are TRBV6-1 and TRBJ1-5; D is uncertain. This CDR3 comprises 14 residues. Per the germline V gene, CDR1 is MNHNS and CDR2 is SASEGT. Trimming shortened V by 1 base and J by 9 bases, and 13 bases separated the two germline ends. CDR3 DNA: TGTGCCAGCAGTGAAGGGTCGACTATAGGGCCCCAGCATTTT. This encodes CASSEGSTIGPQHF.

The chain recombines TRBV9 with TRBJ2-4; D possibly corresponds to TRBD2 (6 bases). The CDR3 is 17 residues long. Germline V CDR1 and CDR2: SGDLS, YYNGEE. Trimming shortened V by 0 bases and J by 0 bases, and 13 bases separated the two germline ends. CDR3 coding DNA: TGTGCCAGCAGCGTAGGGGAGGCGCTTATAGCCAAAAACATTCAGTACTTC. This encodes CASSVGEALIAKNIQYF.

The chain employs TRBV5-1 and TRBJ1-2; D unclear. Trimming removed 0 bases at V and 0 bases at J, with 12 bases between. CDR1 SGHRS and CDR2 YFSETQ come from the germline V gene. The CDR3 extends over 16 amino acids. The CDR3 sequence: CASSLGIGLANYGYTF. As DNA, the CDR3 is TGCGCCAGCAGCTTGGGAATCGGGTTGGCTAACTATGGCTACACCTTC.

V and J are TRBV28 and TRBJ2-1; D uncertain. Germline V gene lookup returns CDR1 MDHEN and CDR2 SYDVKM. Trimming stripped 4 bases from V and 5 bases from J, with 9 bases between. This CDR3 comprises 13 residues. This CDR3 is CASSSYRDNEQFF. The DNA of the CDR3 is TGTGCCAGCAGTTCGTACAGAGACAATGAGCAGTTCTTC.

The rearrangement links TRBV14 to TRBJ1-2; TRBD1 aligns across 8 bases. Germline trimming cut 2 bases from V and 3 bases from J; bases unmatched to any gene: 5. In germline, CDR1 is SGHDN, CDR2 FVKESK. The CDR3 has 15 amino acids. The CDR3 sequence is CASSQRAGGYYGYTF. The CDR3 bases are TGTGCCAGCAGCCAAAGAGCAGGGGGCTACTATGGCTACACCTTC. Full variable domain (remainder filled in from reference TRBV14 and TRBJ1-2): EAGVTQFPSHSVIEKGQTVTLRCDPISGHDNLYWYRRVMGKEIKFLLHFVKESKQDESGMPNNRFLAERTGGTYSTLKVQPAELEDSGVYFCASSQRAGGYYGYTFGSGTRLTVV.

The V and J genes are TRBV10-3 and TRBJ1-3, with 8 bases aligning to TRBD1. The germline gives CDR1 ENHRY, CDR2 SYGVKD. This CDR3 comprises 16 residues. V lost 4 bases and J lost 2; bases outside the gene matches: 7. The CDR3 protein is CAISALLDRAGNTIYF. DNA of the CDR3: TGTGCCATCAGTGCCCTGTTGGACAGGGCTGGAAACACCATATATTTT.

The chain combines TRBV9 with TRBJ2-1, with a weak D call TRBD1 (7 bases). V shed 0 bases and J shed 4 bases, with 11 bases lying between them. The CDR3 sequence is 15 residues long. From germline, CDR1 is SGDLS and CDR2 YYNGEE. The CDR3 DNA follows: TGTGCCAGCAGCGTAGCAGGGGGGATATACAATGAGCAGTTCTTC. This gives the protein CASSVAGGIYNEQFF.

This chain joins TRBV5-1 and TRBJ2-1, with 7 bases lining up with TRBD2. Germline trimming cut 3 bases from V and 7 bases from J; bases unmatched to any gene: 10. CDR1 is SGHRS, CDR2 YFSETQ, per germline. The CDR3 has 15 amino acids. CDR3 nucleotides: TGCGCCAGCAGCTATGGACTAGGAAGTGTTAATGAGCAGTTCTTC. It translates to CASSYGLGSVNEQFF.

V and J are TRBV7-8 and TRBJ1-2; D is unclear. Trimming removed 2 bases at V and 6 bases at J, with 10 bases between. Per germline, CDR1 SGHVS and CDR2 FQNEAQ. The CDR3 consists of 13 residues. The CDR3, as DNA: TGTGCCAGCAGCTTAACGCCAGCGAATGGCTACACCTTC. Residues: CASSLTPANGYTF.

The chain couples TRBV29-1 to TRBJ1-4, with unresolved D. V lost 7 bases and J 8 bases, leaving 14 bases between the germline ends. Germline lookup yields CDR1 SQVTM and CDR2 ANQGSEA. The CDR3 covers 12 residues. Here the CDR3 DNA reads TGCAGCGCCTTTAGCCCAACGGAAAAACTGTTTTTT. It specifies CSAFSPTEKLFF.

J is TRBJ2-5 and V is TRBV6-5; D is unresolved. There are 11 residues in the CDR3. CDR1 and CDR2 from the germline V gene are MNHEY and SVGAGI. V was clipped by 8 bases and J by 4 bases, with 8 bases between them. The CDR3 DNA is TGTGCCAGCGGCCCGCCAGAGACCCAGTACTTC. Protein product: CASGPPETQYF.

J is TRBJ1-3 and V is TRBV2; D not resolved. The CDR3 extends over 16 amino acids. Germline V gives CDR1 SNHLY, CDR2 FYNNEI. Between the trimmed V and J ends, which lost 2 bases and 4 bases, there was a span of 15 bases. The CDR3 DNA reads as TGTGCCAGCAGTGAAATTCTTGCGGGCGGGGGAAACACCATATATTTT. Translated: CASSEILAGGGNTIYF.

The chain is built from TRBV5-8 and TRBJ2-7, with TRBD1 matching over 9 bases. In germline, CDR1 is SGHTS, CDR2 YDEGEE. The CDR3 consists of 16 residues. Losses at the gene ends were 2 bases for V and 1 base for J; bases not matched to a gene: 7. CDR3 loop: CASSFGTGTGSYEQYF. CDR3 nucleotide sequence: TGTGCCAGCAGCTTCGGAACCGGGACAGGGTCCTACGAGCAGTACTTC.

J is TRBJ2-2 and V is TRBV10-3; the D gene is possibly TRBD2 (5 bases). The germline gives CDR1 ENHRY, CDR2 SYGVKD. The V end lost 6 bases, the J end lost 5 bases, and 10 bases lay between the germline ends. The CDR3 totals 13 residues. The DNA of the CDR3 is TGTGCCATCAGAGGGAGTTGGACCGGGGAGCTGTTTTTT. Amino acid sequence: CAIRGSWTGELFF.

The CDR3 region has the DNA TGTGCCACCAGCTTAGGACGGGGGGGGGCCCACTATGAGCAGTTCTTC. Its translation: CATSLGRGGAHYEQFF. The chain carries TRBV15 and TRBJ2-1, with 8 bases matching TRBD2. V gave up 5 bases and J gave up 8 bases; unmatched junction bases: 14. The CDR3 sequence is 16 residues long. Germline lookup yields CDR1 LNHNV and CDR2 YYDKDF (reference sequence).

The chain uses TRBV5-6 and TRBJ1-6; D perhaps matches TRBD1 (6 bases). CDR3 length: 17 residues. CDR1 is SGHDT and CDR2 is YYEEEE in the germline V gene. V shed 4 bases and J shed 1 base, with 15 bases lying between them. The CDR3 bases are TGTGCCAGCAGCCCTAGCGGGGGCAGGTCCTATAATTCACCCCTCCACTTT. Its translation: CASSPSGGRSYNSPLHF.

This chain joins TRBV2 and TRBJ2-7; the match to TRBD1 covers 10 bases. V trimming: 2 bases; J trimming: 6 bases; junction bases outside the gene matches: 7. Looked up from germline, CDR1 is SNHLY and CDR2 is FYNNEI. CDR3 length equals 15 residues. This CDR3 is CASSEQGQGISEQYF. The CDR3 bases are TGTGCCAGCAGTGAACAGGGACAGGGGATATCCGAGCAGTACTTC. Supplemented by reference TRBV2 and TRBJ2-7, the full variable domain reads EPEVTQTPSHQVTQMGQEVILRCVPISNHLYFYWYRQILGQKVEFLVSFYNNEISEKSEIFDDQFSVERPDGSNFTLKIRSTKLEDSAMYFCASSEQGQGISEQYFGPGTRLTVT.

V is TRBV2 and J is TRBJ2-3; D might be TRBD1 (6 bases). Trimming stripped 7 bases from V and 1 base from J, with 12 bases between. This CDR3 spans 14 amino acids. CDR1 SNHLY and CDR2 FYNNEI come from the germline V gene. The CDR3, as DNA: TGTGCCAGCATGAGGGGGACCCGCACAGATACGCAGTATTTT. This gives the protein CASMRGTRTDTQYF. The entire variable domain, with the rest obtained from reference TRBV2 and TRBJ2-3, is as follows: EPEVTQTPSHQVTQMGQEVILRCVPISNHLYFYWYRQILGQKVEFLVSFYNNEISEKSEIFDDQFSVERPDGSNFTLKIRSTKLEDSAMYFCASMRGTRTDTQYFGPGTRLTVL.

The rearrangement uses TRBV18 and TRBJ1-6, with 7 bases that match TRBD1. This CDR3 is built from 15 residues. The trim removed 5 bases at V and 7 bases at J, leaving 8 bases unmatched. In germline, CDR1 is KGHSH, CDR2 LQKENI. CDR3 protein: CASSSTGAYNSPLHF. The CDR3 coding sequence is TGTGCCAGCTCATCAACAGGGGCTTACAATTCACCCCTCCACTTT.

The J gene is TRBJ1-6, the V gene TRBV2; 7 bases align to TRBD1. The CDR3 spans 15 residues. Germline CDR1 SNHLY, CDR2 FYNNEI. The trim removed 6 bases at V and 6 bases at J, leaving 8 bases unmatched. The CDR3 sequence: CASRPPGQRNSPLHF. Written as DNA, the CDR3 is TGTGCCAGCAGACCTCCGGGACAGCGTAATTCACCCCTCCACTTT.

The V and J genes are TRBV4-3 and TRBJ1-2, with 8 nucleotides matching TRBD1. Germline V gene sequence: CDR1 LGHNA, CDR2 YSLEER. The CDR3 runs to 14 residues. Unmatched junction bases numbered 6, after V lost 3 bases and J lost 6 bases. The CDR3: CASSQGRTGNGYTF. The CDR3 DNA sequence: TGCGCCAGCAGCCAGGGGCGGACAGGGAATGGCTACACCTTC.

The gene calls are TRBV11-1 and TRBJ2-1; D is uncertain. V lost 1 base and J 2 bases, leaving 9 bases between the germline ends. The CDR3 extends over 15 amino acids. In germline, CDR1 is SGHAT, CDR2 FQDESV (reference sequence). Here the CDR3 reads CASSLGRLTYNEQFF. DNA for the CDR3: TGTGCCAGCAGCTTAGGGAGATTAACCTACAATGAGCAGTTCTTC.

The V gene is TRBV14, the J gene TRBJ2-7; no definite D call. Germline-derived CDR1 and CDR2 are SGHDN and FVKESK. The CDR3 totals 16 residues. The V end lost 1 base, the J end lost 0 bases, and 13 bases lay between the germline ends. CDR3 loop: CASSQAAALSSYEQYF. The CDR3 DNA follows: TGTGCCAGCAGCCAAGCGGCGGCTTTAAGCTCCTACGAGCAGTACTTC.

The chain joins TRBV7-2 to TRBJ2-5, with 11 nucleotides matching TRBD2. Losses at the gene ends were 3 bases for V and 5 bases for J; bases not matched to a gene: 2. Germline-derived CDR1 and CDR2 are SGHTA and FQGNSA. The CDR3 is 14 amino acids. CDR3 sequence (DNA): TGTGCCAGCAGCTTTTCTAGCGGGGGGGAGACCCAGTACTTC. Residues: CASSFSSGGETQYF.